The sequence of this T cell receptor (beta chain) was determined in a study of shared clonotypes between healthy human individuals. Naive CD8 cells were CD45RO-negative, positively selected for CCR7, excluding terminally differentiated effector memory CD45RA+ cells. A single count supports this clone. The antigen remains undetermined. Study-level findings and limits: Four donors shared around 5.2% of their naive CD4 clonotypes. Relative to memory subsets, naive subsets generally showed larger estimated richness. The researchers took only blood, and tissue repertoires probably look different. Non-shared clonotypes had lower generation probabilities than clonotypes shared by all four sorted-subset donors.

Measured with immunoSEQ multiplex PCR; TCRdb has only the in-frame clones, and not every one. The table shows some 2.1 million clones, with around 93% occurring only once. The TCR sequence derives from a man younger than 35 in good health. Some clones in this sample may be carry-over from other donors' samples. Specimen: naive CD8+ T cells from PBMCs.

The CDR3 here is CASSVVASFNEQFF. CDR3 sequence (DNA): TGTGCCAGCAGCGTAGTAGCTAGTTTCAATGAGCAGTTCTTC. V and J are TRBV9 and TRBJ2-1; D unresolved. Germline CDR1 SGDLS, CDR2 YYNGEE. The germline V and J ends were trimmed by 0 bases and 6 bases, with 10 bases remaining between them. This CDR3 comprises 14 residues.